This entry lists 29 T cell receptor beta chains sequenced from one sample in a study of cytomegalovirus exposure and HLA in healthy donors. Primers included in the PCR were 60 Vbeta and 13 Jbeta primers. The protocol was immunoSEQ multiplex PCR, while the TCRdb copy is restricted to in-frame clones and leaves out a portion. The sample consists of about 170,000 clones, approximately 79% of them appearing once. Sample: PBMCs. These receptors were collected from a male donor in good health and CMV-seronegative.

J is TRBJ2-5 and V is TRBV7-2; TRBD2 aligns across 8 bases. The germline CDR1 and CDR2 sequences are SGHTA and FQGNSA. The CDR3 has 19 amino acids. J gave up 5 bases and V 6 bases, and 23 bases lay outside the gene matches. The CDR3 region has the DNA TGTGCCAGCAGATCCGGACAATTACTCGGACTAGCCGGCGGGGAGACCCAGTACTTC. This encodes CASRSGQLLGLAGGETQYF.

The chain couples TRBV7-9 to TRBJ1-4; D may be TRBD1 (6 bases). Germline values: CDR1 SEHNR, CDR2 FQNEAQ (reference sequence). The V end lost 2 bases, the J end lost 3 bases, and 10 bases lay between the germline ends. The CDR3 consists of 15 residues. Written as DNA, the CDR3 is TGTGCCAGCAGCTTAACAGGGTCGGCTAATGAAAAACTGTTTTTT. Its protein is CASSLTGSANEKLFF.

The V gene is TRBV5-1, the J gene TRBJ1-1; 7 bases fit TRBD1. The CDR3 contains 16 residues. Germline trimming cut 4 bases from V and 1 base from J; bases unmatched to any gene: 10. Per germline, CDR1 SGHRS and CDR2 YFSETQ. The CDR3 region has the DNA TGCGCCAGCAGCCAACTACAGGGGCGGGGGAACACTGAAGCTTTCTTT. Translated: CASSQLQGRGNTEAFF.

The V gene is TRBV13, the J gene TRBJ1-2; TRBD1 aligns across 8 bases. CDR3 length equals 14 residues. Per germline, CDR1 PRHDT and CDR2 FYEKMQ (reference sequence). J gave up 2 bases and V 3 bases, and 2 bases lay outside the gene matches. The CDR3 nucleotides read TGTGCCAGCAGCTTGTGGACAGGGAACTATGGCTACACCTTC. Its translation is CASSLWTGNYGYTF.

In its sample, this clone was seen a few times. The J gene is TRBJ2-2, the V gene TRBV7-6, with 9 bases lining up with TRBD1. In germline, CDR1 is SGHVS, CDR2 FNYEAQ. The CDR3 has 16 amino acids. J gave up 4 bases and V 5 bases, and 8 bases lay outside the gene matches. The CDR3 DNA is TGTGCCAGCAGCCTGGGCTCGGGACAGGGCACCGGGGAGCTGTTTTTT. This codes for CASSLGSGQGTGELFF. The whole variable domain, filled in from reference TRBV7-6 and TRBJ2-2, reads GAGVSQSPRYKVTKRGQDVALRCDPISGHVSLYWYRQALGQGPEFLTYFNYEAQQDKSGLPNDRFSAERPEGSISTLTIQRTEQRDSAMYRCASSLGSGQGTGELFFGEGSRLTVL.

In its sample, this clone was seen a few times. The chain employs TRBV10-1 and TRBJ1-1, with a tentative D call TRBD1 (5 bases). V shed 0 bases and J shed 11 bases, with 10 bases lying between them. The CDR3 runs to 12 residues. Per germline, CDR1 WNHNN and CDR2 SYGVQD (reference sequence). CDR3: CASSESGRRAFF. The CDR3 nucleotides read TGCGCCAGCAGTGAGTCGGGGCGTCGGGCTTTCTTT.

The chain links TRBV20-1 to TRBJ2-7; 7 positions match TRBD2. This CDR3 region has 11 residues. Germline V gene sequence: CDR1 DFQATT, CDR2 SNEGSKA (reference sequence). The CDR3 nucleotides are TGCGGGATAGCGGGTCCCTACGAGCAGTACTTC. This translates into CGIAGPYEQYF.

This clone showed up just once. J is TRBJ1-2 and V is TRBV6-1; a possible D gene is TRBD1 (6 bases). The V end lost 4 bases, the J end lost 9 bases, and 15 bases lay between the germline ends. Germline V gene sequence: CDR1 MNHNS, CDR2 SASEGT. The CDR3 has 13 residues. CDR3: CASSARGILSYTF. The CDR3 region has the DNA TGTGCCAGCAGTGCGAGGGGGATCTTGAGCTACACCTTC.

V and J are TRBV7-9 and TRBJ2-5; 11 nucleotides agree with TRBD1. Gene TRBJ2-7 matches the end of the DNA better, so the J call may be wrong. The CDR3 runs 15 residues. Germline V gives CDR1 SEHNR, CDR2 FQNEAQ (reference sequence). CDR3 amino acids: CASSFRTGGFYEQYF. CDR3 nucleotides: TGTGCCAGCAGCTTCCGGACAGGGGGCTTTTACGAGCAGTACTTC.

The chain carries TRBV15 and TRBJ1-1, with D perhaps matching TRBD1 (5 bases). The CDR3 runs 15 residues. CDR1 LNHNV and CDR2 YYDKDF come from the germline V gene (reference sequence). Trimming left V 0 bases short and J 8 bases short, with 16 bases between. The CDR3 protein is CATSRDRGYTEEAFF. The CDR3 DNA reads TGTGCCACCAGCAGAGATCGGGGGTACACTGAGGAAGCTTTCTTT.

Comments on this clone: Other DNA sequences in the sample encode the same CDR3. The chain links TRBV19 to TRBJ1-1; D call uncertain. Germline CDR1 is LNHDA and CDR2 is SQIVND (reference sequence). The CDR3 has 13 residues. Between the trimmed V and J ends, which lost 4 bases and 0 bases, there was a span of 6 bases. CDR3 in amino acids: CASSTTVNTEAFF. CDR3 nucleotide sequence: TGTGCCAGTAGTACCACAGTGAACACTGAAGCTTTCTTT.

This CDR3 is CASSFVSGESYEQYF. The CDR3 nucleotides read TGCGCCAGCAGCTTCGTATCGGGGGAGTCCTACGAGCAGTACTTC. This chain connects TRBV5-1 to TRBJ2-7; TRBD2 is a possible D gene (6 bases). The CDR3 contains 15 residues. The ends were cut back, 2 bases at V and 1 base at J, with 13 bases in the middle. Germline V lookup: CDR1 SGHRS, CDR2 YFSETQ.

This chain uses TRBV9 with TRBJ2-2; 15 bases are a match to TRBD2. The length of the CDR3 is 18 residues. From germline, CDR1 is SGDLS and CDR2 YYNGEE. The junction had 9 bases not matched to a gene; V was cut back by 3 bases and J by 6 bases. The CDR3 coding sequence is TGTGCCAGCAGCGCCGAGGGACTAGCGGGGGGTTGGGCCGGGGAGCTGTTTTTT. Protein: CASSAEGLAGGWAGELFF.

The gene calls are TRBV29-1 and TRBJ2-2, with D possibly being TRBD2 (6 bases). V lost 3 bases, J lost 6 bases, and 17 bases lay in between. The CDR3 extends over 15 amino acids. From germline, CDR1 is SQVTM and CDR2 ANQGSEA. Here the CDR3 DNA reads TGCAGCGTTGATCCCGGAGGGTTGAGTTCCGGGGAGCTGTTTTTT. Amino acids: CSVDPGGLSSGELFF.

This rearrangement joins TRBV6-5 to TRBJ1-3; a weak D match, TRBD1 (6 bases). Looked up from germline, CDR1 is MNHEY and CDR2 is SVGAGI. The CDR3 spans 12 residues. V lost 7 bases, J lost 4 bases, and 8 bases lay in between. Here the CDR3 reads CASNDRGNTIYF. The DNA for the CDR3 is TGTGCCAGCAATGACAGGGGAAACACCATATATTTT.

The J gene is TRBJ2-1, the V gene TRBV10-1, with D maybe TRBD1 (5 bases). The CDR3 consists of 16 residues. The germline V gene encodes CDR1 WNHNN and CDR2 SYGVQD (reference sequence). Between the trimmed V and J ends, which lost 7 bases and 6 bases, there was a span of 22 bases. The CDR3 nucleotides are TGCGCCAGCACGGCGGCAGGGCATGGGTCTTTCAATGAGCAGTTCTTC. Translation: CASTAAGHGSFNEQFF.

V is TRBV7-9 and J is TRBJ2-7; TRBD2 might be the D (6 bases). From germline, CDR1 is SEHNR and CDR2 FQNEAQ (reference sequence). The CDR3 is made up of 15 amino acids. Trimming shortened V by 4 bases and J by 6 bases, and 19 bases separated the two germline ends. This CDR3 is CASSWGRTDGGEQYF. For the CDR3, the DNA is TGTGCCAGCAGCTGGGGACGTACCGACGGGGGCGAGCAGTACTTC. The variable domain in full, with the rest retrieved from reference TRBV7-9 and TRBJ2-7, is DTGVSQNPRHKITKRGQNVTFRCDPISEHNRLYWYRQTLGQGPEFLTYFQNEAQLEKSRLLSDRFSAERPKGSFSTLEIQRTEQGDSAMYLCASSWGRTDGGEQYFGPGTRLTVT.

The chain couples TRBV30 to TRBJ2-7, with D perhaps matching TRBD2 (5 bases). The CDR3 extends over 13 amino acids. Germline V gene data show CDR1 as GTSNPN and CDR2 as SVGIG (reference sequence). Trimming took 3 bases from V and 5 from J, leaving 14 bases between them. CDR3 region: CAWSSGELDEQYF. The CDR3 nucleotides are TGTGCCTGGAGCTCTGGGGAGTTGGACGAGCAGTACTTC.

This clone has a single count. The rearrangement uses TRBV5-6 and TRBJ1-3, with D hard to call. From germline, CDR1 is SGHDT and CDR2 YYEEEE. The V end was cut by 0 bases, the J end by 1 base, with 5 bases between. The CDR3 sequence is 14 residues long. CDR3 nucleotides: TGTGCCAGCAGCTTGGTACATTCTGGAAACACCATATATTTT. Protein sequence: CASSLVHSGNTIYF.

This clone was recorded only once. This rearrangement joins TRBV28 to TRBJ2-2; no clear D gene. The CDR3 spans 12 residues. The germline CDR1 and CDR2 sequences are MDHEN and SYDVKM. The ends were cut back, 3 bases at V and 5 bases at J, with 4 bases in the middle. The CDR3 region has the DNA TGTGCCAGCAGTTTGTTAACCGGGGAGCTGTTTTTT. Its translation: CASSLLTGELFF.

This chain connects TRBV10-2 to TRBJ2-2, with D possibly TRBD1 on 6 matching bases. The V and J ends lost 6 bases and 5 bases respectively, with 10 bases between them. This CDR3 has 13 amino acids. Germline V lookup: CDR1 WSHSY, CDR2 SAAADI. For the CDR3, the DNA is TGCGCCAGCAGCGGACAGCGTACCGGGGAGCTGTTTTTT. It is translated as CASSGQRTGELFF.

The V and J genes are TRBV29-1 and TRBJ2-3; a possible D gene is TRBD1 (5 bases). From germline, CDR1 is SQVTM and CDR2 ANQGSEA. V lost 4 bases to trimming and J lost 2 bases, with 10 bases between them. The CDR3 runs 13 residues. Written as DNA, the CDR3 is TGCAGCGTTGCTACAGGAATCACAGATACGCAGTATTTT. Translating gives CSVATGITDTQYF.

The chain combines TRBV10-3 with TRBJ2-2; TRBD2 aligns across 9 bases. V shed 0 bases, J shed 4 bases, and the junction held 3 bases outside the gene matches. The germline V gene encodes CDR1 ENHRY and CDR2 SYGVKD. CDR3 length: 16 residues. This CDR3 is CAISESSGGVTGELFF. CDR3 nucleotide sequence: TGTGCCATCAGTGAGTCTAGCGGGGGCGTCACCGGGGAGCTGTTTTTT.

The V call is TRBV16, the J call TRBJ1-1, with D unresolved. The V gene's germline CDR1 is KGHSY and CDR2 FQNENV. V was trimmed by 0 bases and J by 9 bases, leaving 11 bases between them. The CDR3 runs 13 residues. CDR3 region: CASSQSAWAKAFF. CDR3 in DNA: TGTGCCAGCAGCCAATCAGCCTGGGCAAAAGCTTTCTTT. Complete variable domain (other parts from reference TRBV16 and TRBJ1-1): GEEVAQTPKHLVRGEGQKAKLYCAPIKGHSYVFWYQQVLKNEFKFLISFQNENVFDETGMPKERFSAKCLPNSPCSLEIQATKLEDSAVYFCASSQSAWAKAFFGQGTRLTVV.

This chain uses TRBV30 with TRBJ1-2, with D perhaps matching TRBD1 (6 bases). The CDR3 loop spans 14 amino acids. Germline values: CDR1 GTSNPN, CDR2 SVGIG (reference sequence). V lost 6 bases and J 3 bases, leaving 17 bases between the germline ends. The CDR3 here is CACPGGQTYYGYTF. The CDR3 bases are TGTGCCTGCCCGGGCGGACAGACGTACTATGGCTACACCTTC.

The chain has TRBV6-5 and TRBJ1-6, with D uncertain. Germline CDR1 and CDR2: MNHEY and SVGAGI. The V and J ends lost 4 bases and 3 bases respectively, with 7 bases between them. This CDR3 has 14 residues. This CDR3 is CASSFQVYNSPLHF. CDR3 DNA: TGTGCCAGCAGTTTTCAGGTCTATAATTCACCCCTCCACTTT.

This rearrangement joins TRBV27 to TRBJ2-7; TRBD2 aligns across 8 bases. Germline lookup yields CDR1 MNHEY and CDR2 SMNVEV (reference sequence). Trimming took 8 bases from V and 3 from J; bases not matched to a gene: 9. The length of the CDR3 is 14 residues. Here the CDR3 reads CASREGGPFYEQYF. The CDR3 nucleotides read TGTGCCAGCCGGGAGGGGGGCCCTTTCTACGAGCAGTACTTC.

This clone was found once. The V gene is TRBV27, the J gene TRBJ1-2; 9 positions match TRBD1. The germline CDR1 and CDR2 sequences are MNHEY and SMNVEV (reference sequence). The CDR3 contains 14 residues. The junction had 4 bases not matched to a gene; V was cut back by 4 bases and J by 4 bases. The CDR3 loop reads CASSYTGGTYGYTF. The CDR3 coding sequence is TGTGCCAGCAGTTACACAGGGGGCACCTATGGCTACACCTTC.

J is TRBJ2-1 and V is TRBV4-1, with TRBD2 as a possible D gene (5 bases). Germline lookup yields CDR1 MGHRA and CDR2 YSYEKL. The CDR3 has 16 residues. V was cut by 4 bases and J by 2 bases, with 15 bases left in between. As DNA, the CDR3 is TGCGCCAGCAGCCCCCGGGGAGTCAGACCCTACAATGAGCAGTTCTTC. It encodes CASSPRGVRPYNEQFF.